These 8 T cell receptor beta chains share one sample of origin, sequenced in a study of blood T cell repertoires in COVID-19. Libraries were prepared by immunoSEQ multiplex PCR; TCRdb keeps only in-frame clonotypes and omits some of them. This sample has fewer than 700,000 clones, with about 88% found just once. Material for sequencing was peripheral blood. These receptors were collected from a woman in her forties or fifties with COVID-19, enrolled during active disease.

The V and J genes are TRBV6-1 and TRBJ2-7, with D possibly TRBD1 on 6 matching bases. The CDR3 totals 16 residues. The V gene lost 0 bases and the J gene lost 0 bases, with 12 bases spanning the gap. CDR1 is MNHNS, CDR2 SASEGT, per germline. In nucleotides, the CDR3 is TGTGCCAGCAGTGAAGCGGGACACCTGAGCTCCTACGAGCAGTACTTC. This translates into CASSEAGHLSSYEQYF.

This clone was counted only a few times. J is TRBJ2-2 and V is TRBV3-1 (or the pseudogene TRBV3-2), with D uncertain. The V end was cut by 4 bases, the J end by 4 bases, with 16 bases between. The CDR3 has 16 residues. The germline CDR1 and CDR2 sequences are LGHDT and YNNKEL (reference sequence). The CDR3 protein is CASSPSSPHITGELFF. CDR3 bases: TGTGCCAGCAGCCCCTCAAGCCCCCATATCACCGGGGAGCTGTTTTTT.

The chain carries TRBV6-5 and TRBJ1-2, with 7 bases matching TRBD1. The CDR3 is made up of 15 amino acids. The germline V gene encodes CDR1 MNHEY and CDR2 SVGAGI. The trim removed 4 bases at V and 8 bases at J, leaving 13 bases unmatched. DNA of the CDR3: TGTGCCAGCAGTTTTTTTTCGGAGGGGGCCCGGGGCTACACCTTC. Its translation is CASSFFSEGARGYTF.

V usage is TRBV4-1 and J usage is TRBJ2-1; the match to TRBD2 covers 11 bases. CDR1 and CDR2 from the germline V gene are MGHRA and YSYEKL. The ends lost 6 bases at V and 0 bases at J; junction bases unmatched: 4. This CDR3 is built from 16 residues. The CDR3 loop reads CASSISGGASYNEQFF. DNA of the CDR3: TGCGCCAGCAGTATTAGCGGGGGGGCCTCCTACAATGAGCAGTTCTTC.

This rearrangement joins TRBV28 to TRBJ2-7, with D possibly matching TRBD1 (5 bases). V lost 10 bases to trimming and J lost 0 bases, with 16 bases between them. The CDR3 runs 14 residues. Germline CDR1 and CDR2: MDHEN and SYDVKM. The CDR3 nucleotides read TGTGCCACCCGGGTGACAGCGTACTCCTACGAGCAGTACTTC. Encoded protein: CATRVTAYSYEQYF.

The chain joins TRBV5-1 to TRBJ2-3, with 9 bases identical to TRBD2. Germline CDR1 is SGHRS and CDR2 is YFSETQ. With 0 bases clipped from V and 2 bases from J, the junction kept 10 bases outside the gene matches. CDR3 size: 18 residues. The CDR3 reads CASSLEERGADPTDTQYF. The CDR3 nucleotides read TGCGCCAGCAGCTTGGAGGAGCGGGGGGCCGACCCCACAGATACGCAGTATTTT.

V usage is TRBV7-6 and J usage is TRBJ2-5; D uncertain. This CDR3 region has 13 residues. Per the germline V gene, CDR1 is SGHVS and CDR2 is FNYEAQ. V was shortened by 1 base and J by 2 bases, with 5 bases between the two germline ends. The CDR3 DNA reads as TGTGCCAGCAGCTTAGTACAGCAAGAGACCCAGTACTTC. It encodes CASSLVQQETQYF.

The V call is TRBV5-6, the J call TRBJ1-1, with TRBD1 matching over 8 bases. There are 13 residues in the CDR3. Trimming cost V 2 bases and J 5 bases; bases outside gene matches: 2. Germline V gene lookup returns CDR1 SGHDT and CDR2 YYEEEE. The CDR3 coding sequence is TGTGCCAGCAGCTTTCACAGGGGGACTGAAGCTTTCTTT. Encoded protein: CASSFHRGTEAFF. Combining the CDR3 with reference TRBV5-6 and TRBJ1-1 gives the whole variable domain DAGVTQSPTHLIKTRGQQVTLRCSPKSGHDTVSWYQQALGQGPQFIFQYYEEEERQRGNFPDRFSGHQFPNYSSELNVNALLLGDSALYLCASSFHRGTEAFFGQGTRLTVV.